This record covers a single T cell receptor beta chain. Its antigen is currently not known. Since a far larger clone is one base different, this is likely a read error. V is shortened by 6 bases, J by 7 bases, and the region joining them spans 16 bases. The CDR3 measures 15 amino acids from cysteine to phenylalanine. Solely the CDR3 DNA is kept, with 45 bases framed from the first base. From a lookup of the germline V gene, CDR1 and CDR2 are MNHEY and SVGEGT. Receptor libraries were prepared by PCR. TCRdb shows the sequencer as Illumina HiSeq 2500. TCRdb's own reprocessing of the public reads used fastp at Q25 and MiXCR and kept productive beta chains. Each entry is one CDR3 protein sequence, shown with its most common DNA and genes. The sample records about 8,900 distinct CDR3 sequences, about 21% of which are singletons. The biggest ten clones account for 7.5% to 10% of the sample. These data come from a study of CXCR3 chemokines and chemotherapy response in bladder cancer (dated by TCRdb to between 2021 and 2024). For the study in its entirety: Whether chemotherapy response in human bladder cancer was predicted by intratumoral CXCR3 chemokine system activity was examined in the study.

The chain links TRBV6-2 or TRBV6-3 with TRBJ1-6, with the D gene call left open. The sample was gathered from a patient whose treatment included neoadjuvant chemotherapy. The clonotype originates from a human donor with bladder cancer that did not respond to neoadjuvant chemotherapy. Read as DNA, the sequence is TGTGCCAGCAGCGCCTCCGGAGTTCGGAATTCACCCCTCCACTTT. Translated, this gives CASSASGVRNSPLHF.